Shown below are 26 T cell receptor beta chains from a single sample sequenced in a study of T cell repertoires in cytomegalovirus infection. TCRdb re-derived calls from the reads in MiXCR, one entry per CDR3 protein. The sample consists of 230,000 or so distinct CDR3 sequences, about 40% of them appearing once. No antigens are known for them. The source was CD8+ T cells from cultured PBMCs, collected from culture after CMV antigen stimulation. These receptors were taken from a human donor in good health (CMV status not recorded). Some clones in this sample may be carry-over from other donors' samples.

This clonotype appeared a few times. V gene TRBV7-9 combines with J gene TRBJ2-2, with 7 positions matching TRBD1. V lost 7 bases and J lost 0; bases outside the gene matches: 5. The CDR3 is 15 amino acids. From germline, CDR1 is SEHNR and CDR2 FQNEAQ (reference sequence). Here the CDR3 reads CASTSQGANTGELFF. Written as DNA, the CDR3 is TGTGCCAGCACTTCCCAGGGGGCGAACACCGGGGAGCTGTTTTTT.

The CDR3 nucleotides read TGTGCCAGCATCTGGGGGACTCCGAACCTCAATGAGCAGTTCTTC. This codes for CASIWGTPNLNEQFF. J is TRBJ2-1 and V is TRBV28, with D perhaps TRBD2 (6 bases). The CDR3 length is 15 residues. V lost 7 bases and J lost 6, with 19 bases in between. CDR1 is MDHEN and CDR2 is SYDVKM in the germline V gene. Together with reference TRBV28 and TRBJ2-1, the CDR3 gives the full variable domain: DVKVTQSSRYLVKRTGEKVFLECVQDMDHENMFWYRQDPGLGLRLIYFSYDVKMKEKGDIPEGYSVSREKKERFSLILESASTNQTSMYLCASIWGTPNLNEQFFGPGTRLTVL.

The chain has TRBV29-1 and TRBJ2-2; D call uncertain. The CDR3 runs to 11 residues. V was pared by 4 bases and J by 5 bases, with 5 bases between. Per germline, CDR1 SQVTM and CDR2 ANQGSEA. CDR3 amino acids: CSVAGTGELFF. The CDR3 DNA sequence: TGCAGCGTTGCCGGGACCGGGGAGCTGTTTTTT.

V and J are TRBV12-5 and TRBJ2-1; tentative D call: TRBD2 (6 bases). V shed 1 base and J shed 15 bases, with 19 bases lying between them. This CDR3 is 14 amino acids long. The germline V gene has CDR1 LGHNT and CDR2 FRNRAP. The CDR3 DNA reads TGTGCTAGTGGTTTGGAAATCAAAGGGAGGCGCCCGTTCTTC. Protein product: CASGLEIKGRRPFF.

The V call is TRBV10-3, the J call TRBJ1-1, with a weak D call TRBD1 (6 bases). The CDR3 runs 17 residues. Per germline, CDR1 ENHRY and CDR2 SYGVKD. V lost 3 bases, J lost 0 bases, and 17 bases lay in between. DNA for the CDR3: TGTGCCATCAGTGATCAACGGGGGGCTCAAATGAACACTGAAGCTTTCTTT. Residues: CAISDQRGAQMNTEAFF.

The chain uses TRBV24-1 and TRBJ2-2; TRBD1 aligns across 8 bases. V trimming: 7 bases; J trimming: 6 bases; junction bases outside the gene matches: 3. This CDR3 has 13 residues. Germline values: CDR1 KGHDR, CDR2 SFDVKD. CDR3: CATRDREAGELFF. Written as DNA, the CDR3 is TGTGCCACCAGGGACAGGGAGGCCGGGGAGCTGTTTTTT.

This clonotype was detected only a few times. The chain is built from TRBV12-3 or TRBV12-4 and TRBJ1-3; D may be TRBD1 (6 bases). V lost 6 bases and J lost 0, with 12 bases in between. This CDR3 comprises 15 residues. CDR3 nucleotides: TGTGCCAGCAGGTCAAGGGGGACCTCTGGAAACACCATATATTTT. Residues: CASRSRGTSGNTIYF.

The rearrangement joins TRBV6-8 to TRBJ2-3; D might be TRBD1 (6 bases). Per germline, CDR1 MNHGY and CDR2 SAAAGT. The CDR3 has 14 residues. V lost 5 bases and J 5 bases, leaving 14 bases between the germline ends. The CDR3 nucleotides read TGTGCCAGCAGTGCAAGGGGGTATCAAGATACGCAGTATTTT. This sequence encodes CASSARGYQDTQYF.

The rearrangement uses TRBV19 and TRBJ2-4; 9 bases line up with TRBD1. The CDR3 has 18 amino acids. Germline assignment: CDR1 LNHDA and CDR2 SQIVND (reference sequence). V was clipped by 7 bases and J by 0 bases; unmatched bases: 13. CDR3 loop: CASNYRTGEWGAKNIQYF. CDR3 DNA sequence: TGTGCCAGTAATTATCGGACAGGGGAATGGGGAGCCAAAAACATTCAGTACTTC.

The table lists this clonotype with a few counts. The chain is built from TRBV11-3 and TRBJ2-3; the match to TRBD2 covers 11 bases. V dropped 3 bases and J dropped 2; count of bases not matched to a gene: 13. Germline lookup yields CDR1 SGHNT and CDR2 YENEEA. This CDR3 comprises 19 residues. CDR3 amino acids: CASSFIIIAGGPHTDTQYF. The CDR3 nucleotides read TGTGCCAGCAGCTTTATTATTATAGCGGGGGGGCCTCACACAGATACGCAGTATTTT.

A note on this clonotype: Likely a read error: the CDR3 ends without its conserved phenylalanine or tryptophan. The V gene is TRBV11-2, the J gene TRBJ2-1; 12 bases are shared with TRBD2. With 0 bases clipped from V and 10 bases from J, the junction kept 10 bases outside the gene matches. This CDR3 comprises 17 residues. CDR1 and CDR2 from the germline V gene are SGHAT and FQNNGV. The chain's CDR3 is CASSLEGMASGREEQFL. In DNA, the CDR3 is TGTGCCAGCAGCTTAGAGGGGATGGCTAGCGGGAGGGAGGAGCAGTTCTTA.

This clonotype was counted between two and nine times. This rearrangement joins TRBV7-4 to TRBJ2-7; D gene unclear. This CDR3 spans 15 amino acids. Trimming took 4 bases from V and 2 from J, leaving 15 bases between them. The V gene's germline CDR1 is SGHVT and CDR2 SQSDAQ. The CDR3, as DNA: TGTGCCAGCAGCTCCTATCTAGGGATCCCCTACGAGCAGTACTTC. This codes for CASSSYLGIPYEQYF.

The chain carries TRBV29-1 and TRBJ2-7; D tentatively fits TRBD1 or TRBD2 (5 bases each). CDR1 and CDR2 (germline): SQVTM, ANQGSEA. The V gene lost 7 bases and the J gene lost 5 bases, with 15 bases spanning the gap. The CDR3 is made up of 12 amino acids. CDR3 nucleotides: TGCAGCGCTTGCCGGGACCCCCACGAGCAGTACTTC. The encoded protein is CSACRDPHEQYF.

V is TRBV7-6 and J is TRBJ2-6, with D tentatively TRBD2 (5 bases). The germline V gene encodes CDR1 SGHVS and CDR2 FNYEAQ. The CDR3 loop spans 18 amino acids. The germline V and J ends were trimmed by 5 bases and 4 bases, with 21 bases remaining between them. The CDR3 here is CASSPEGLWTEGANVLTF. CDR3 DNA sequence: TGTGCCAGCAGCCCCGAGGGTCTCTGGACCGAAGGGGCCAACGTCCTGACTTTC.

The chain has TRBV10-3 and TRBJ1-5, with 7 bases aligning to TRBD1. CDR3 length: 16 amino acids. In germline, CDR1 is ENHRY, CDR2 SYGVKD. The ends lost 3 bases at V and 2 bases at J; junction bases unmatched: 7. The DNA for the CDR3 is TGTGCCATCAGTGATGTGGACAGGTCACGCAATCAGCCCCAGCATTTT. It is translated as CAISDVDRSRNQPQHF.

V is TRBV29-1 and J is TRBJ2-1, with TRBD2 matching 8 bases. Germline V CDR1 and CDR2: SQVTM, ANQGSEA. The V gene end was trimmed by 7 bases and the J gene end by 7 bases; junction bases not matched to a gene: 9. CDR3 length: 13 amino acids. Here the CDR3 DNA reads TGCAGCGCATTGGACGGGGGGGGAAATGAGCAGTTCTTC. This encodes CSALDGGGNEQFF.

The V call is TRBV2, the J call TRBJ2-7; possible D gene TRBD1, 6 bases. V was shortened by 3 bases and J by 5 bases, with 14 bases between the two germline ends. The CDR3 contains 14 residues. Germline V gene data show CDR1 as SNHLY and CDR2 as FYNNEI. CDR3 sequence reads: CASSDTDSLNEQYF. CDR3 nucleotides: TGTGCCAGCAGTGATACGGACAGTCTAAACGAGCAGTACTTC.

The chain recombines TRBV7-8 with TRBJ1-2; D possibly corresponds to TRBD1 (6 bases). Germline V CDR1 and CDR2: SGHVS, FQNEAQ. Trimming took 1 base from V and 1 from J, leaving 10 bases between them. This CDR3 has 15 amino acids. The CDR3 reads CASSLVAGDNYGYTF. CDR3 nucleotide sequence: TGTGCCAGCAGCTTAGTGGCAGGGGATAACTATGGCTACACCTTC.

In this sample, this clonotype turned up once. The chain employs TRBV29-1 and TRBJ2-2; D gene unclear. Germline-derived CDR1 and CDR2 are SQVTM and ANQGSEA. The V end lost 3 bases, the J end lost 5 bases, and 10 bases lay between the germline ends. This CDR3 has 13 amino acids. The CDR3 loop reads CSVDEGFTGELFF. The CDR3, as DNA: TGCAGCGTTGATGAAGGATTTACCGGGGAGCTGTTTTTT.

This sequence joins TRBV11-2 and TRBJ2-5; the D gene is possibly TRBD1 (7 bases). CDR3 length equals 16 residues. Germline V gene lookup returns CDR1 SGHAT and CDR2 FQNNGV. Deletions cut 5 bases from V and 5 bases from J, with 21 bases between. This chain's CDR3 is CASSNGYGTAGETQYF. CDR3 DNA sequence: TGTGCCAGCAGCAATGGTTACGGGACAGCGGGTGAGACCCAGTACTTC. The full variable domain, its missing parts supplied by reference TRBV11-2 and TRBJ2-5, is EAGVAQSPRYKIIEKRQSVAFWCNPISGHATLYWYQQILGQGPKLLIQFQNNGVVDDSQLPKDRFSAERLKGVDSTLKIQPAKLEDSAVYLCASSNGYGTAGETQYFGPGTRLLVL.

Comment on this clonotype: One end of the junction varies from germline; a read error may be responsible. This chain joins TRBV7-2 and TRBJ1-1, with D hard to call. This CDR3 region has 13 residues. The V gene's germline CDR1 is SGHTA and CDR2 FQGNSA. The CDR3 DNA reads as TGTGCCAGCAGCCTCCCGGTGAACACTGTAGCTTTCTTT. It translates to CASSLPVNTVAFF.

This clonotype has just a few counts. The chain joins TRBV6-5 to TRBJ2-2, with TRBD1 identical over 10 bases. Per germline, CDR1 MNHEY and CDR2 SVGAGI. CDR3 length: 14 amino acids. Losses at the gene ends were 5 bases for V and 6 bases for J; bases not matched to a gene: 3. The CDR3 protein is CASSAGTGAGELFF. DNA for the CDR3: TGTGCCAGCAGTGCTGGGACAGGGGCCGGGGAGCTGTTTTTT.

The chain carries TRBV20-1 and TRBJ2-1; 12 nucleotides align to TRBD2. CDR1 is DFQATT, CDR2 SNEGSKA, per germline (reference sequence). With 3 bases clipped from V and 7 bases from J, the junction kept 4 bases outside the gene matches. This CDR3 has 14 amino acids. CDR3 bases: TGCAGTGCTAGTGGCCTAGCGGGGGGGAATGAGCAGTTCTTC. It encodes CSASGLAGGNEQFF.

A word on this clonotype: This may arise from a read error, as a much more abundant clone is one base away. The chain has TRBV4-1 and TRBJ1-6; D is unresolved. The germline gives CDR1 MGHRA, CDR2 YSYEKL. This CDR3 has 14 residues. CDR3 in DNA: TGCGCCAGCAGCCAGAACAGAGGGAATTCACCCCACCACTTT. This sequence encodes CASSQNRGNSPHHF.

This clonotype has just a few counts. The J gene is TRBJ2-2, the V gene TRBV15, with D perhaps being TRBD1 or TRBD2 (5 bases each). CDR1 and CDR2 from the germline V gene are LNHNV and YYDKDF (reference sequence). This CDR3 is built from 15 residues. Trimming pared 6 bases from V and 7 bases from J, leaving 18 bases between. The CDR3, as DNA: TGTGCCACCAGACCGGGACGGACACGGTTCGGGGAGCTGTTTTTT. Translating gives CATRPGRTRFGELFF.

About this clonotype itself: This may be a read error: a much more frequent sequence differs by one nucleotide. The chain recombines TRBV7-2 with TRBJ2-2; no reliable D call. Germline CDR1 SGHTA, CDR2 FQGNSA. The CDR3 consists of 16 residues. The CDR3 region has the DNA TGTGTCAGCAGCTTATGGGCCGACTCGAACACCGGGGAGCTGTTTTTT. Translating it yields CVSSLWADSNTGELFF.